These 21 T cell receptor beta chains originate from one sample sequenced in a study of blood T cell repertoires in COVID-19. Profiled with immunoSEQ multiplex PCR; TCRdb holds only in-frame clones, not every one. The data show 200,000 to 250,000 clones, around 80% seen once. Sample: peripheral blood. The receptors originated from a woman aged 70-85 years with acute or convalescent COVID-19.

J is TRBJ2-4 and V is TRBV7-2; weak D call: TRBD2 (5 bases). Trimming left V 5 bases short and J 10 bases short, with 12 bases between. The CDR3 contains 12 residues. Germline assignment: CDR1 SGHTA and CDR2 FQGNSA. The CDR3 region is CASSPLEGIQYF. The CDR3 DNA sequence: TGTGCCAGCAGCCCTCTTGAGGGTATTCAGTACTTC.

The chain couples TRBV10-2 to TRBJ1-1; D perhaps matches TRBD1 (6 bases). Germline CDR1 WSHSY, CDR2 SAAADI. V was shortened by 4 bases and J by 1 base, with 22 bases between the two germline ends. The CDR3 is 18 amino acids. CDR3 region: CASSGSRIQGVTNTEAFF. In DNA, the CDR3 is TGCGCCAGCAGTGGGTCGAGGATACAGGGAGTTACGAACACTGAAGCTTTCTTT.

The rearrangement links TRBV5-1 to TRBJ2-7; TRBD1 matches at 7 bases. The germline CDR1 and CDR2 sequences are SGHRS and YFSETQ. Losses at the gene ends were 3 bases for V and 6 bases for J; bases not matched to a gene: 6. This CDR3 has 13 residues. The CDR3 region is CASSYNSGGEQYF. The CDR3 DNA reads TGCGCCAGCAGCTATAACTCAGGGGGCGAGCAGTACTTC.

The chain links TRBV3-1 (or the pseudogene TRBV3-2) to TRBJ1-1, with a weak D call TRBD1 (6 bases). Germline CDR1 and CDR2: LGHDT and YNNKEL (reference sequence). Trimming cost V 4 bases and J 4 bases, with 19 bases left between them. The CDR3 loop spans 16 amino acids. This CDR3 reads CASSRTVRLTGTEAFF. The CDR3 bases are TGTGCCAGCAGCCGGACTGTAAGGTTGACAGGCACTGAAGCTTTCTTT.

This rearrangement joins TRBV19 to TRBJ2-2; D uncertain. V lost 4 bases to trimming and J lost 3 bases, with 9 bases between them. The germline V gene has CDR1 LNHDA and CDR2 SQIVND (reference sequence). The CDR3 loop spans 14 amino acids. The CDR3 nucleotides are TGTGCCAGTAGTAGCCGACGGGACACCGGGGAGCTGTTTTTT. Its protein is CASSSRRDTGELFF.

This sequence joins TRBV19 and TRBJ1-3, with 7 bases identical to TRBD1. Unmatched junction bases numbered 7, after V lost 6 bases and J lost 2 bases. The CDR3 has 15 amino acids. Germline values: CDR1 LNHDA, CDR2 SQIVND (reference sequence). The DNA of the CDR3 is TGTGCCAGTAGGATTGATACAGGGGCTGGAAACACCATATATTTT. Protein sequence: CASRIDTGAGNTIYF.

The chain links TRBV3-1 (or the pseudogene TRBV3-2) to TRBJ2-2; 9 bases fit TRBD2. CDR3 size: 18 residues. V lost 1 base, J lost 7 bases, and 13 bases stayed unmatched. Germline-derived CDR1 and CDR2 are LGHDT and YNNKEL (reference sequence). This chain's CDR3 is CASSQAPPGLAHGGELFF. The CDR3, as DNA: TGTGCCAGCAGCCAAGCACCACCGGGACTAGCACATGGCGGGGAGCTGTTTTTT.

V and J are TRBV10-1 and TRBJ2-4; D is perhaps TRBD2 (5 bases). Trimming cost V 2 bases and J 6 bases, with 5 bases left between them. CDR3 length: 12 amino acids. Germline V lookup: CDR1 WNHNN, CDR2 SYGVQD (reference sequence). CDR3 in amino acids: CASSEEGNIQYF. DNA of the CDR3: TGCGCCAGCAGTGAGGAGGGAAACATTCAGTACTTC.

The CDR3 DNA sequence: TGTGCCACCAGTGATTTTTCGGGACTAGCGGGGGGGCGGAACACCGGGGAGCTGTTTTTT. Its translation is CATSDFSGLAGGRNTGELFF. The chain couples TRBV24-1 to TRBJ2-2; the match to TRBD2 covers 16 bases. The V and J ends lost 1 base and 1 base, in that order; junction bases with no gene match: 5. Germline V CDR1 and CDR2: KGHDR, SFDVKD. This CDR3 spans 20 amino acids.

This clone was detected once. The CDR3 nucleotides read TGTGCCAGCAGTGCGGGACAGGGAAAATACACAGATACGCAGTATTTT. Its protein product is CASSAGQGKYTDTQYF. V is TRBV6-6 and J is TRBJ2-3, with 9 positions matching TRBD1. The junction had 8 bases not matched to a gene; V was cut back by 5 bases and J by 2 bases. CDR1 and CDR2 (germline): MNHNY, SVGAGI (reference sequence). This CDR3 has 16 amino acids.

This clone was counted a single time. This chain joins TRBV6-1 and TRBJ1-1, with TRBD1 as a possible D gene (5 bases). Trimming pared 2 bases from V and 4 bases from J, leaving 11 bases between. Germline-derived CDR1 and CDR2 are MNHNS and SASEGT. This CDR3 is 14 amino acids long. Here the CDR3 DNA reads TGTGCCAGCAGTGAATGGGGCTGGGGCACTGAAGCTTTCTTT. Residues: CASSEWGWGTEAFF.

The chain combines TRBV6-6 with TRBJ2-5; D is unclear. The CDR3 loop spans 14 amino acids. V lost 4 bases to trimming and J lost 0 bases, with 9 bases between them. Germline loops: CDR1 MNHNY, CDR2 SVGAGI (reference sequence). In DNA, the CDR3 is TGTGCCAGCAGTTCTCCGGGTGACCAAGAGACCCAGTACTTC. Protein product: CASSSPGDQETQYF.

This chain connects TRBV7-9 to TRBJ1-6; 7 bases are a match to TRBD1. This CDR3 is 14 amino acids long. V was clipped by 7 bases and J by 7 bases; unmatched bases: 7. Germline-derived CDR1 and CDR2 are SEHNR and FQNEAQ (reference sequence). In nucleotides, the CDR3 is TGTGCCAGCAACACCGGGACAGTGAATTCACCCCTCCACTTT. This translates into CASNTGTVNSPLHF.

The V and J genes are TRBV5-1 and TRBJ1-5; the D gene is possibly TRBD1 (6 bases). Per germline, CDR1 SGHRS and CDR2 YFSETQ. The CDR3 length is 15 residues. V lost 3 bases, J lost 1 base, and 11 bases lay in between. CDR3 protein: CASSWTAGSNQPQHF. The DNA for the CDR3 is TGCGCCAGCAGCTGGACAGCGGGAAGCAATCAGCCCCAGCATTTT.

The chain uses TRBV7-2 and TRBJ2-7; D perhaps matches TRBD1 (5 bases). The CDR3 totals 14 residues. The germline V gene has CDR1 SGHTA and CDR2 FQGNSA. V was shortened by 5 bases and J by 0 bases, with 11 bases between the two germline ends. This CDR3 reads CASSADSFSYEQYF. CDR3 bases: TGTGCCAGCAGCGCCGACAGCTTCTCCTACGAGCAGTACTTC. Full variable domain (remainder filled in from reference TRBV7-2 and TRBJ2-7): GAGVSQSPSNKVTEKGKDVELRCDPISGHTALYWYRQSLGQGLEFLIYFQGNSAPDKSGLPSDRFSAERTGGSVSTLTIQRTQQEDSAVYLCASSADSFSYEQYFGPGTRLTVT.

The chain has TRBV6-5 and TRBJ2-3; D is unclear. Deletions cut 2 bases from V and 6 bases from J, with 6 bases between. The germline CDR1 and CDR2 sequences are MNHEY and SVGAGI. This CDR3 has 12 amino acids. DNA of the CDR3: TGTGCCAGCAGTTACGTCAGGGATACGCAGTATTTT. Translation: CASSYVRDTQYF.

This CDR3 reads CASSSRVGRQAPGTEAFF. The CDR3, as DNA: TGTGCCAGCAGCTCTAGAGTAGGCCGACAGGCGCCGGGCACTGAAGCTTTCTTT. The gene calls are TRBV11-3 and TRBJ1-1; tentative D call: TRBD1 (6 bases). V lost 4 bases to trimming and J lost 4 bases, with 25 bases between them. The CDR3 is 18 amino acids. Germline V gene lookup returns CDR1 SGHNT and CDR2 YENEEA.

The V gene is TRBV7-9, the J gene TRBJ2-7, with D maybe TRBD2 (6 bases). The CDR3 has 14 amino acids. The V and J ends lost 1 base and 2 bases respectively, with 9 bases between them. CDR1 is SEHNR and CDR2 is FQNEAQ in the germline V gene (reference sequence). The CDR3: CASSLGGGAYEQYF. Written as DNA, the CDR3 is TGTGCCAGCAGCTTAGGAGGCGGGGCCTACGAGCAGTACTTC.

The chain employs TRBV19 and TRBJ2-2; TRBD1 might be the D (5 bases). The V gene's germline CDR1 is LNHDA and CDR2 SQIVND (reference sequence). CDR3 length: 16 residues. V lost 7 bases and J lost 5, with 20 bases in between. The CDR3: CASTPMGPMVTGELFF. CDR3 DNA: TGTGCCAGTACCCCTATGGGGCCTATGGTTACCGGGGAGCTGTTTTTT.

This clone was observed a few times. This rearrangement joins TRBV4-3 to TRBJ2-2, with D maybe TRBD2 (6 bases). CDR3 size: 16 residues. V was clipped by 1 base and J by 3 bases, with 12 bases between them. CDR1 LGHNA and CDR2 YSLEER come from the germline V gene. The CDR3 spells CASSQAYRRDTGELFF. Written as DNA, the CDR3 is TGCGCCAGCAGCCAAGCTTATCGGAGGGACACCGGGGAGCTGTTTTTT.

This clone was seen a single time. The CDR3 sequence: CASSSTLAGAGGELFF. The CDR3 region has the DNA TGTGCCAGCAGCTCCACCCTAGCGGGGGCGGGCGGGGAGCTGTTTTTT. The rearrangement uses TRBV7-2 and TRBJ2-2, with TRBD2 identical over 10 bases. This CDR3 is 16 amino acids long. CDR1 is SGHTA and CDR2 is FQGNSA in the germline V gene. J was trimmed by 7 bases and V by 4 bases; bases with no gene match: 9.